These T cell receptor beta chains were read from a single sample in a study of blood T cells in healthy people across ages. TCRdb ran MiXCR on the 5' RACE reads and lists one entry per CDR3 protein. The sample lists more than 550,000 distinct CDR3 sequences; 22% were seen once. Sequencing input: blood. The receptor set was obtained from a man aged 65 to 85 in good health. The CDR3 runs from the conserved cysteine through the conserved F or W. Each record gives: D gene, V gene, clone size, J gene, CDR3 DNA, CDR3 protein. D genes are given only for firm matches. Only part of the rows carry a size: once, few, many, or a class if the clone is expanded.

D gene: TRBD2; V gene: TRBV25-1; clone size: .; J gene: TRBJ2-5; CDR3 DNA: TGTGCCAGCAGTGAATACCAGCGGGGGGGTTCAGGGTTGACCCAGTACTTC; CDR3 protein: CASSEYQRGGSGLTQYF
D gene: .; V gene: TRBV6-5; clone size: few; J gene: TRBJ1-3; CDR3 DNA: TGTGCCAGCAGTTACAAGGTCGGCCCCGCGGGTGGAAACACCATATATTTT; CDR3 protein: CASSYKVGPAGGNTIYF
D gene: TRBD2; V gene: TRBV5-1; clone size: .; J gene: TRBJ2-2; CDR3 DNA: TGCGCCAGCAGCCCGACTAGCCGCACCGGGGAGCTGTTTTTT; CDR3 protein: CASSPTSRTGELFF
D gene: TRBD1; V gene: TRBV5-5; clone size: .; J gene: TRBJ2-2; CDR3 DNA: TGTGCCAGCAGCTCGGAAGGGACAGGCCCCGGGGAGCTGTTTTTT; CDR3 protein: CASSSEGTGPGELFF
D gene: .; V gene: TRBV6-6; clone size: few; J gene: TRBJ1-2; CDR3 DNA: TGTGCCAGCACCGATGTTCGAGGCTACACCTTC; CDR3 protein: CASTDVRGYTF
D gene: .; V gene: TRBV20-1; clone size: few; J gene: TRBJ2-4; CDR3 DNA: TGCAGTGCTAGAGGTCGGGGACTAGCCAAAAACATTCAGTACTTC; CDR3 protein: CSARGRGLAKNIQYF
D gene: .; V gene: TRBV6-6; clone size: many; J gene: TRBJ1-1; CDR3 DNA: TGTGCCAGCCATCAGGGGAGCACTGAAGCTTTCTTT; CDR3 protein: CASHQGSTEAFF
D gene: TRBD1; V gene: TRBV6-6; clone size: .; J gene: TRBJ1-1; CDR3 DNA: TGTGCCAGCAGACCCTCGACAGGGGTTGGGACTGAAGCTTTCTTT; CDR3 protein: CASRPSTGVGTEAFF
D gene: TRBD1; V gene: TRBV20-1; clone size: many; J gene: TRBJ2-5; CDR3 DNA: TGCAGTGCTGCGGGACAGGGTGGTGAGACCCAGTACTTC; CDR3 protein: CSAAGQGGETQYF
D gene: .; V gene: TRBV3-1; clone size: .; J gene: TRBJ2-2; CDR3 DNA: TGTGCCAGCAGCCAAACCGGGACAAGGAACACCGGGGAGCTGTTTTTT; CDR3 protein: CASSQTGTRNTGELFF
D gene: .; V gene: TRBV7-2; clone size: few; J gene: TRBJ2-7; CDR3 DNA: TGTGCCAGCAGCCGATCTCCCGGGGTCGGGTACGAGCAGTACTTC; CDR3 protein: CASSRSPGVGYEQYF
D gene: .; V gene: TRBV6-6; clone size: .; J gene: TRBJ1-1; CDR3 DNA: TGTGCCAGCAGTAAACAGGGAGGGGCTGAAGCTTTCTTT; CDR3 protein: CASSKQGGAEAFF
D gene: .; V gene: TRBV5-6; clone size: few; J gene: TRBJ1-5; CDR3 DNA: TGTGCCAGCAGCTTTGGTTTTCGGGGACAGCCCCAGCATTTT; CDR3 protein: CASSFGFRGQPQHF
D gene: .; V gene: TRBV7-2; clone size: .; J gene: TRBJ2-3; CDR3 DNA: TGTGCCTGCAGCTTAGTGATTACCGGGACTTTGAGCCCAGATACGCAGTATTTT; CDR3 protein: CACSLVITGTLSPDTQYF
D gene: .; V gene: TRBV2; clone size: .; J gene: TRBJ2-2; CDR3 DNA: TGTGCCAGCATAGCCGAGACGGCCGGGGAGCTGTTTTTT; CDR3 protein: CASIAETAGELFF
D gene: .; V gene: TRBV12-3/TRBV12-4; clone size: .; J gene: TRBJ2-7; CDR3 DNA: TGTGCCAGCAGTTTGTCCAGGGGGAGGGACGAGCAGTACTTC; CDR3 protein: CASSLSRGRDEQYF
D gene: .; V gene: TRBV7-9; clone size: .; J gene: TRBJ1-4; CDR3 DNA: TGTGCCAGCAGTTTAGCGGAAGGGATGGAAAAACTGTTTTTT; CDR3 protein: CASSLAEGMEKLFF
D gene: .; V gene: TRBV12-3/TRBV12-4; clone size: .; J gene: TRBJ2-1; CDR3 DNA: TGTGCCAGCAGTTTAAAGATCCGGCCCTCCTACAATGAGCAGTTCTTC; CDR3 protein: CASSLKIRPSYNEQFF
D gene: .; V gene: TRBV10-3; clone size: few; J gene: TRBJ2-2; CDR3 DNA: TGTGCCATCAGCCCCGACGCGGACACCGGGGAGCTGTTTTTT; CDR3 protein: CAISPDADTGELFF
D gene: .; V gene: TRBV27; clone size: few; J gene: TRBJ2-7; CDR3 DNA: TGTGCCAGCAGTGCTAGGCAGTCCTACGAGCAGTACTTC; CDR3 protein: CASSARQSYEQYF
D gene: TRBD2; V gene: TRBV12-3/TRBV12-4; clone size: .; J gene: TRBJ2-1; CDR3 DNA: TGTGCCAGCAGTTTAGGACGCGGACTAGCGGGAGCGCAGTTCTTC; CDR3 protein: CASSLGRGLAGAQFF
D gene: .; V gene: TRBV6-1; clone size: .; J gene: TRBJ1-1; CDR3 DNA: TGTGCCAGCCGTGACGGGGGGGCGCGGATGAACACTGAAGCTTTCTTT; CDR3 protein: CASRDGGARMNTEAFF
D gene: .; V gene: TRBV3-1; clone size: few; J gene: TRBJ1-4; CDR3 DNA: TGTGCCAGCAGCCCAAGATACGCCGCTACTAATGAAAAACTGTTTTTT; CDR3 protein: CASSPRYAATNEKLFF
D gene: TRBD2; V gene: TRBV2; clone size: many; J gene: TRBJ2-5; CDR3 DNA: TGTGCCAGCAGTTTGGGACTAGCGGGGGAAGAGACCCAGTACTTC; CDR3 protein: CASSLGLAGEETQYF
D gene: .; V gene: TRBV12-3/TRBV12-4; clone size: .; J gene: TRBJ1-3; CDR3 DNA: TGTGCCAGCAGTTTAGCGAGTATCTCTGGAAACACCATATATTTT; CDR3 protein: CASSLASISGNTIYF
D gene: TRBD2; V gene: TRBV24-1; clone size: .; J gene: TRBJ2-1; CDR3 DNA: TGTGCCACCAGTGATTCACGAACTAGCGGGAGTTACAATGAGCAGTTCTTC; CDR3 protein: CATSDSRTSGSYNEQFF
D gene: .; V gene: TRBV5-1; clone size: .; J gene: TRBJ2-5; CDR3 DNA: TGCGCCAGCAGCTTGCTTACGACGGGGGAGCAGACCCAGTACTTC; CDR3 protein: CASSLLTTGEQTQYF
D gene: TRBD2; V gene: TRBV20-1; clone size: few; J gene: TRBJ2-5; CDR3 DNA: TGCAGTGCTAGAGATCATGTAGCGGGGAGGGAAGAGACCCAGTACTTC; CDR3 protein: CSARDHVAGREETQYF
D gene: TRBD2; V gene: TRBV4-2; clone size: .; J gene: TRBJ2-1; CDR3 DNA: TGTGCCAGCAGCCAAGAGTCGGAGACTAGCTATTCTGAGCAGTTCTTC; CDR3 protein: CASSQESETSYSEQFF
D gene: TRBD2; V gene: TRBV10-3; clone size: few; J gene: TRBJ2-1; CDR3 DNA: TGTGCTCCTGGGGAGGGATGGAATGAGCAGTTCTTC; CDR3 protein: CAPGEGWNEQFF
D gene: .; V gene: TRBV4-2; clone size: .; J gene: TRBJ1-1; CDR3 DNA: TGTGCCAGCAGCCGGAGGGACAAAACCACTGAAGCTTTCTTT; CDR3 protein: CASSRRDKTTEAFF
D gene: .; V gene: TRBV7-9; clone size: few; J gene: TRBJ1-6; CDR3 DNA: TGTGCCAGCAGCTTAGAGGGAAATTCACCCCTCCACTTT; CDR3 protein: CASSLEGNSPLHF